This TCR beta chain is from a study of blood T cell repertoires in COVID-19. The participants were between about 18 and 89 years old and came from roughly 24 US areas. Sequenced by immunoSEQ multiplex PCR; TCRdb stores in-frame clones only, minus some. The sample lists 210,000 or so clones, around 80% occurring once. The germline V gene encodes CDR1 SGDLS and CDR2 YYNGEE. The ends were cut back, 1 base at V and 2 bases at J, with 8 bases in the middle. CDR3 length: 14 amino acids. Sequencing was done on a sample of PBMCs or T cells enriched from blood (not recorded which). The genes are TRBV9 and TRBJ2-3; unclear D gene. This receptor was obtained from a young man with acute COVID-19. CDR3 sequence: CASSVKSYTDTQYF. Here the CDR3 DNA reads TGTGCCAGCAGCGTAAAATCCTACACAGATACGCAGTATTTT.